Listed below are T cell receptor beta chains from one sample, sequenced in a study of blood T cells in healthy people across ages. A single record per CDR3 protein comes from TCRdb applying MiXCR to the 5' RACE reads. The table lists fewer than 800,000 distinct CDR3 sequences, roughly 30% of them singletons. The specimen sequenced was blood. These receptors were collected from an elderly woman in good health. Each CDR3 is given with its conserved first and last residue. Fields, in order: clone size, J gene, D gene, V gene, CDR3 DNA, CDR3 protein. The D gene is left open where the match is weak. Rows may omit the clone size; those that give it use once, few, many or a size class.

many,TRBJ2-7,-,TRBV5-1,TGCGCCAGCAGCCTCGCGGGACTGTCCTACGAGCAGTACTTC,CASSLAGLSYEQYF
-,TRBJ2-1,-,TRBV20-1,TGCAGTGCTAGGAGCGGCGGGTACTACAATGAGCAGTTCTTC,CSARSGGYYNEQFF
many,TRBJ2-1,TRBD2,TRBV5-1,TGCGCCAGCAGCGTTGAGGGACTAGCGGCGAATGAGCAGTTCTTC,CASSVEGLAANEQFF
-,TRBJ2-4,TRBD1,TRBV5-1,TGCGCCAGCAGCTTGGAGGGACAGGGATACATTCAGTACTTC,CASSLEGQGYIQYF
-,TRBJ1-2,TRBD1,TRBV12-3/TRBV12-4,TGTGCCAGCAGTCTCGGGACAGGGGAGGGCTACACCTTC,CASSLGTGEGYTF
many,TRBJ2-1,TRBD2,TRBV5-1,TGCGCCAGCAGCTTTCCGACTAGCGGGGTAGACAATGAGCAGTTCTTC,CASSFPTSGVDNEQFF
-,TRBJ2-5,-,TRBV7-2,TGTGCCAGCAGCTTTACTAGAGGCCAAGAGACCCAGTACTTC,CASSFTRGQETQYF
-,TRBJ2-2,-,TRBV18,TGTGCCAGCTCACCAAAGATAGCGGACGGGGAGCTGTTTTTT,CASSPKIADGELFF
once,TRBJ1-5,-,TRBV20-1,TGCAGTGGTGAAGGGGGTGGCAATCAGCCCCAGCATTTT,CSGEGGGNQPQHF
many,TRBJ2-7,TRBD1,TRBV6-6,TGTGCCAGCAGTCGCACCGGGACAGCGTACGAGCAGTACTTC,CASSRTGTAYEQYF
-,TRBJ1-1,-,TRBV18,TGTGCCAGCTCACCCCAGGGTTATTTGACTGAAGCTTTCTTT,CASSPQGYLTEAFF
many,TRBJ2-4,-,TRBV29-1,TGCAGCGTCCAGGCCGAAGCCAAAAACATTCAGTACTTC,CSVQAEAKNIQYF
many,TRBJ2-5,-,TRBV30,TGTGCCTGGAGTGTAGGAGGGAGAGAGACCCAGTACTTC,CAWSVGGRETQYF
-,TRBJ2-3,-,TRBV25-1,TGTGCCAGCAGCTTCGGACCCGCGGGGCGCGCCACAGATACGCAGTATTTT,CASSFGPAGRATDTQYF
few,TRBJ1-5,TRBD1,TRBV7-8,TGTGCCAGCAGCCTACAGGGGGAAGGCAATCAGCCCCAGCATTTT,CASSLQGEGNQPQHF
many,TRBJ2-1,-,TRBV7-9,TGTGCCAGCAGCTTAAAGGGACAAGACGTCGATGAGCAGTTCTTC,CASSLKGQDVDEQFF
-,TRBJ2-7,-,TRBV9,TGTGCCAGCAGCGTAGGGACTTCGGGTCCCTACGAGCAGTACTTC,CASSVGTSGPYEQYF
many,TRBJ2-3,-,TRBV27,TGTGCCAGCAGCACTCGGAGTTGGCAGGGCACAGATACGCAGTATTTT,CASSTRSWQGTDTQYF
-,TRBJ2-1,TRBD2,TRBV2,TGTGCCAGCAGTGAGACCGGGGGGGGCTCCTACAATGAGCAGTTCTTC,CASSETGGGSYNEQFF
many,TRBJ2-5,-,TRBV9,TGTGCCAGCAGCTTACAGTCGCGGGCCGCAGAGACCCAGTACTTC,CASSLQSRAAETQYF
few,TRBJ1-1,-,TRBV5-5,TGTGCCAGCAGCGCCGATTTCATGAACACTGAAGCTTTCTTT,CASSADFMNTEAFF
-,TRBJ1-1,-,TRBV7-3,TGTGCCAGCAGCCCCTCGAGTAGGGACACTGAAGCTTTCTTT,CASSPSSRDTEAFF
many,TRBJ2-3,-,TRBV6-5,TGTGCCAGCAAAAGGGGGGAGACAGATACGCAGTATTTT,CASKRGETDTQYF
-,TRBJ2-3,TRBD2,TRBV2,TGTGCCACCAGGACTAGCGAGAGCACAGATACGCAGTATTTT,CATRTSESTDTQYF
-,TRBJ2-5,TRBD2,TRBV19,TGTGCCAGTAGATCATCGAGCGGGGCCTTCCTCCAAGAGACCCAGTACTTC,CASRSSSGAFLQETQYF